This TCR beta chain was identified in a study of chemoradiotherapy in HPV16-positive cancers. Study background: Candidate HPV-specific T-cell clones and common TCR motifs came from functional assays in a couple of HPV16-positive patients. Findings and limits, study-wide: Non-HPV-specific T cells did not expand in tumors during treatment, whereas candidate HPV-specific clones and E7-related motifs did. Functional assays defining HPV-specific T cells used only a couple of HPV16-positive patients.

As concerns this clone: Its cognate antigen is unknown.

Trimming took 6 bases from V and 4 from J, leaving 15 bases between them. Germline lookup yields CDR1 LNHDA and CDR2 SQIVND (reference sequence). CDR3 length: 14 amino acids. Using immunoSEQ multiplex PCR, the repertoire was profiled, and TCRdb retains in-frame clones only, with some absent. Here the sample spans hundreds of clones, approximately 90% being singletons. Material: tumor tissue, obtained from a patient who underwent chemoradiotherapy. The V gene is TRBV19, the J gene TRBJ1-1; the D gene is possibly TRBD1 (6 bases). The TCR sequence derives from a human donor with HPV-associated anogenital cancer. CDR3 residues: CASSMQTGTTEAFF. The DNA for the CDR3 is TGTGCCAGTAGCATGCAAACAGGGACCACTGAAGCTTTCTTT.